This T cell receptor (beta chain) stems from a study of a mutant IDH1 vaccine in newly diagnosed glioma. Sample time point: week 35, safety follow-up. Each dose of the vaccine consisted of 300 ug of mutant IDH1 20-mer peptide, with topical imiquimod. About this clone: Its antigen is not known.

The CDR3 is 14 residues long. Germline V CDR1 and CDR2: WSHSY, SAAADI. Trimming left V 8 bases short and J 5 bases short, with 16 bases between. Generated by immunoSEQ multiplex PCR, the TCRdb table keeps only in-frame clones and is missing some. The sample includes about 60,000 clones, approximately 87% of them seen just once. This specimen consisted of PBMCs, obtained from a glioma patient whose treatment included an IDH1 peptide vaccine. This receptor was identified in a man aged 40-49 years with glioma. The rearrangement uses TRBV10-2 and TRBJ2-1; TRBD2 might be the D (5 bases). CDR3 in amino acids: CASEGRLQNNEQFF. In DNA form, the CDR3 reads TGCGCCAGCGAGGGAAGACTACAAAACAATGAGCAGTTCTTC.